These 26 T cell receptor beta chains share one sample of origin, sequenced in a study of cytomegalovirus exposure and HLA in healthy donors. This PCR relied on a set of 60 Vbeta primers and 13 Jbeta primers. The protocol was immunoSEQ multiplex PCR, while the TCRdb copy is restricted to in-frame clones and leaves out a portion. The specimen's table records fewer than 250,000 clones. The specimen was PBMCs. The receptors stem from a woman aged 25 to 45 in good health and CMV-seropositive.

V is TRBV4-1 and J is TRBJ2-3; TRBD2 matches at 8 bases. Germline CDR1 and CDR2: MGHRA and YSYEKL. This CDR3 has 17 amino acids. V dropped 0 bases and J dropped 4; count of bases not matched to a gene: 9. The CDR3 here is CASSQDTAGGVADTQYF. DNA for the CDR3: TGCGCCAGCAGCCAAGATACCGCGGGGGGAGTCGCAGATACGCAGTATTTT.

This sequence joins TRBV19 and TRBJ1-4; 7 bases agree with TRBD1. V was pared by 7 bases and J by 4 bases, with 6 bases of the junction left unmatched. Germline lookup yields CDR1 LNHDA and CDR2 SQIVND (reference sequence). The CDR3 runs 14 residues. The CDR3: CASNPDRSNEKLFF. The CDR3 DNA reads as TGTGCCAGTAACCCGGACAGGAGTAATGAAAAACTGTTTTTT.

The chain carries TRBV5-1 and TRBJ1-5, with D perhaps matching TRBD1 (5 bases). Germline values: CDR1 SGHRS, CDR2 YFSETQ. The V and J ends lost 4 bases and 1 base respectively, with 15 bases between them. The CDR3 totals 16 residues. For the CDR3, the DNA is TGCGCCAGCAGCCCGGGCGGAGGGGCCAGCAATCAGCCCCAGCATTTT. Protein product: CASSPGGGASNQPQHF.

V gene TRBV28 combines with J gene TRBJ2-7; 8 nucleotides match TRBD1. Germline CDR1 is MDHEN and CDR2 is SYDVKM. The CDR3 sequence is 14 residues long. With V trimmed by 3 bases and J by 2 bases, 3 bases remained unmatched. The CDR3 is CASSLDRVAYEQYF. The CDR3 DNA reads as TGTGCCAGCAGTTTGGACAGGGTCGCCTACGAGCAGTACTTC.

The CDR3 DNA reads as TGCGCCAGCAGTTCCTCGGCCTACGAGCAGTACTTC. Amino acids: CASSSSAYEQYF. This chain uses TRBV5-1 with TRBJ2-7; D ambiguous. The CDR3 consists of 12 residues. CDR1 SGHRS and CDR2 YFSETQ come from the germline V gene. V lost 5 bases and J 2 bases, leaving 8 bases between the germline ends. The full variable domain, rest sourced from reference TRBV5-1 and TRBJ2-7, is KAGVTQTPRYLIKTRGQQVTLSCSPISGHRSVSWYQQTPGQGLQFLFEYFSETQRNKGNFPGRFSGRQFSNSRSEMNVSTLELGDSALYLCASSSSAYEQYFGPGTRLTVT.

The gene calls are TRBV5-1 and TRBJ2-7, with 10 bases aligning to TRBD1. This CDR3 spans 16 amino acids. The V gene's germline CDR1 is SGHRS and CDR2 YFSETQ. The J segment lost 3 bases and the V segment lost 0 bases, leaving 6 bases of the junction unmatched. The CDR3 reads CASSLVGTGANYEQYF. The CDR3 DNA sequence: TGCGCCAGCAGCTTGGTTGGGACAGGGGCAAACTACGAGCAGTACTTC.

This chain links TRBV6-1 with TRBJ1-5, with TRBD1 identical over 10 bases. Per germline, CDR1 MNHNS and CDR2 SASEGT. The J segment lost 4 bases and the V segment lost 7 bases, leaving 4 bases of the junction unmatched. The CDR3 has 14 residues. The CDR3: CASTWTGGNQPQHF. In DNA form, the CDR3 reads TGTGCCAGCACTTGGACAGGGGGAAATCAGCCCCAGCATTTT.

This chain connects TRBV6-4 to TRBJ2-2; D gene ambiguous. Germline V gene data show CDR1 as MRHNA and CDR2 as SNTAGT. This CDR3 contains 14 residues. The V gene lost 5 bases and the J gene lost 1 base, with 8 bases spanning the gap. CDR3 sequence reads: CASSSSGNTGELFF. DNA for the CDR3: TGTGCCAGCAGTTCCAGTGGGAACACCGGGGAGCTGTTTTTT.

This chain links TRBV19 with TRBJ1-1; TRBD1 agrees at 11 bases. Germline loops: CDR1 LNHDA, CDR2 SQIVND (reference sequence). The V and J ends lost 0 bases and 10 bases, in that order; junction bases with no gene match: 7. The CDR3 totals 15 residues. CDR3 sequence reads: CASSIEGGDRGSAFF. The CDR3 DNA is TGTGCCAGTAGTATAGAAGGCGGGGACAGGGGGTCAGCTTTCTTT.

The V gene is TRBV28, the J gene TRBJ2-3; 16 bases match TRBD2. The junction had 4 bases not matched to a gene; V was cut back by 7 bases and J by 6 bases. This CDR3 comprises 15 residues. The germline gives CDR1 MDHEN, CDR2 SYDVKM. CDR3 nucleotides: TGTGCCAGCAATGCGGGACTAGCGGGAGGGGATACGCAGTATTTT. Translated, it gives CASNAGLAGGDTQYF.

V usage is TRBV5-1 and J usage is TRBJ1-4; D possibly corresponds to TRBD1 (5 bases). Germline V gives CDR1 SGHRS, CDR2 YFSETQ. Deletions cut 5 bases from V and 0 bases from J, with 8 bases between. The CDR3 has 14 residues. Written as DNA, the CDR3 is TGCGCCAGCAGGACGACAGCAACTAATGAAAAACTGTTTTTT. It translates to CASRTTATNEKLFF. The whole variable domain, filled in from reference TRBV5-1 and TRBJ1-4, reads KAGVTQTPRYLIKTRGQQVTLSCSPISGHRSVSWYQQTPGQGLQFLFEYFSETQRNKGNFPGRFSGRQFSNSRSEMNVSTLELGDSALYLCASRTTATNEKLFFGSGTQLSVL.

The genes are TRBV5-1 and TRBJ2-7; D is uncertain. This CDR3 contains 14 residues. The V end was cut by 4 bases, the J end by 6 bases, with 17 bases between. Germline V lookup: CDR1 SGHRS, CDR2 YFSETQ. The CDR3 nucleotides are TGCGCCAGCAGCGTTGGAGAACCTAATACCGAGCAGTACTTC. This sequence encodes CASSVGEPNTEQYF.

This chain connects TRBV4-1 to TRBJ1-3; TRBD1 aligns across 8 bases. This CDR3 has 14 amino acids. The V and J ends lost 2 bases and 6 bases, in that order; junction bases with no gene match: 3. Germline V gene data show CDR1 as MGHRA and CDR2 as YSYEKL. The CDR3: CASSQQGAINTIYF. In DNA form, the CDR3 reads TGCGCCAGCAGCCAACAGGGGGCAATAAACACCATATATTTT.

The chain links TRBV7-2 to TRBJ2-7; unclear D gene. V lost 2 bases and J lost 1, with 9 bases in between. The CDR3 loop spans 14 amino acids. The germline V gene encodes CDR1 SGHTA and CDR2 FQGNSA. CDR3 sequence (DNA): TGTGCCAGCAGCTTATTTGGAGTGTCCTACGAGCAGTACTTC. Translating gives CASSLFGVSYEQYF.

CDR3 sequence (DNA): TGTGCCAGCAGCACGGGACAGCCCGCAACTAATGAAAAACTGTTTTTT. This gives the protein CASSTGQPATNEKLFF. The chain carries TRBV5-5 and TRBJ1-4, with 7 bases fitting TRBD1. Germline V gene lookup returns CDR1 SGHKS and CDR2 YYEKEE (reference sequence). The V and J ends lost 4 bases and 0 bases, in that order; junction bases with no gene match: 6. This CDR3 is 16 amino acids long. Full variable domain (missing parts from reference TRBV5-5 and TRBJ1-4): DAGVTQSPTHLIKTRGQQVTLRCSPISGHKSVSWYQQVLGQGPQFIFQYYEKEERGRGNFPDRFSARQFPNYSSELNVNALLLGDSALYLCASSTGQPATNEKLFFGSGTQLSVL.

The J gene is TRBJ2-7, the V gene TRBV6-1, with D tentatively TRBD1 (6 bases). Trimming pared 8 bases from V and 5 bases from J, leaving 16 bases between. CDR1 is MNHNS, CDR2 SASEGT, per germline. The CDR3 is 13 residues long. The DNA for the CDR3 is TGTGCCAGCCTTCTGGGACAAGGGAACGAGCAGTACTTC. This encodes CASLLGQGNEQYF.

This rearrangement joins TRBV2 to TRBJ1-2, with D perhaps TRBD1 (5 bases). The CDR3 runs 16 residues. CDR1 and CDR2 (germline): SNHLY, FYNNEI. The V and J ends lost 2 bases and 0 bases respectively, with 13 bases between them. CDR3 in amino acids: CASSEILATANYGYTF. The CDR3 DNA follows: TGTGCCAGCAGTGAAATTCTCGCGACAGCTAACTATGGCTACACCTTC.

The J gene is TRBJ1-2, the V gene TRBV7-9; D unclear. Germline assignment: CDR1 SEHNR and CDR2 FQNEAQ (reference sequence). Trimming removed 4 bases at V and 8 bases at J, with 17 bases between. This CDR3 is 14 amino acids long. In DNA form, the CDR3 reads TGTGCCAGCAGCTCCGCCCCATGGCGGGAAGGCTACACCTTC. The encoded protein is CASSSAPWREGYTF. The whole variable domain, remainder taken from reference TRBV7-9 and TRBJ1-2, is DTGVSQNPRHKITKRGQNVTFRCDPISEHNRLYWYRQTLGQGPEFLTYFQNEAQLEKSRLLSDRFSAERPKGSFSTLEIQRTEQGDSAMYLCASSSAPWREGYTFGSGTRLTVV.

The CDR3 DNA reads as TGTGCCACCAGCAGAGCAGGGGCTAGCCAGCCCCAGCATTTT. Amino acid sequence: CATSRAGASQPQHF. J is TRBJ1-5 and V is TRBV15; D might be TRBD1 (6 bases). This CDR3 comprises 14 residues. Per the germline V gene, CDR1 is LNHNV and CDR2 is YYDKDF (reference sequence). The V gene lost 1 base and the J gene lost 7 bases, with 11 bases spanning the gap.

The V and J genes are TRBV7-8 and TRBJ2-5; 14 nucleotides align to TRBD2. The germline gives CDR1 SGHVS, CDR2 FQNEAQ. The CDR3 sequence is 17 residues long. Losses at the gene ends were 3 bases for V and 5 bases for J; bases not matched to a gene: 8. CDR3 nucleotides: TGTGCCAGCAGCTTTCCGACTAGCGGGGGGGCCGAGGAGACCCAGTACTTC. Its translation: CASSFPTSGGAEETQYF.

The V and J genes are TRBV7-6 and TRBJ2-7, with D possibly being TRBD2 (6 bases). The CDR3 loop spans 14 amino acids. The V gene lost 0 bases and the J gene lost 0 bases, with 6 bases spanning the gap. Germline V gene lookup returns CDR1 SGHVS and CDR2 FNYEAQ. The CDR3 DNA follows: TGTGCCAGCAGCTTAGCTAGCGGCTCCTACGAGCAGTACTTC. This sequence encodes CASSLASGSYEQYF. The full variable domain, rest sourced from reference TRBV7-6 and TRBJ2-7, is GAGVSQSPRYKVTKRGQDVALRCDPISGHVSLYWYRQALGQGPEFLTYFNYEAQQDKSGLPNDRFSAERPEGSISTLTIQRTEQRDSAMYRCASSLASGSYEQYFGPGTRLTVT.

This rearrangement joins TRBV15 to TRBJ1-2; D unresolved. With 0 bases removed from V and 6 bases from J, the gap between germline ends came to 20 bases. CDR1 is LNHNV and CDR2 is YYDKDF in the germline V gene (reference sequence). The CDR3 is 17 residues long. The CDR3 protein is CATSRDSVRNLRNGYTF. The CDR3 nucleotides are TGTGCCACCAGCAGAGATTCGGTAAGAAACTTGAGGAATGGCTACACCTTC.

The CDR3 DNA sequence: TGTGCCACCAGCGCACGTGGACAGGGGAACACTGAAGCTTTCTTT. Encoded protein: CATSARGQGNTEAFF. V and J are TRBV15 and TRBJ1-1; 8 nucleotides line up with TRBD1. V lost 5 bases and J lost 1; bases outside the gene matches: 6. Germline values: CDR1 LNHNV, CDR2 YYDKDF (reference sequence). This CDR3 has 15 amino acids.

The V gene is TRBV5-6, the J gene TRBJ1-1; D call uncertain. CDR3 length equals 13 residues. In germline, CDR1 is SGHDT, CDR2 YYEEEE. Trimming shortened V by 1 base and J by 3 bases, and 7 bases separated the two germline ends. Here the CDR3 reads CASSLWTYTEAFF. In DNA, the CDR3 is TGTGCCAGCAGCTTGTGGACTTACACTGAAGCTTTCTTT. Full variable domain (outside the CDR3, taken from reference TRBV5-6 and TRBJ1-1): DAGVTQSPTHLIKTRGQQVTLRCSPKSGHDTVSWYQQALGQGPQFIFQYYEEEERQRGNFPDRFSGHQFPNYSSELNVNALLLGDSALYLCASSLWTYTEAFFGQGTRLTVV.

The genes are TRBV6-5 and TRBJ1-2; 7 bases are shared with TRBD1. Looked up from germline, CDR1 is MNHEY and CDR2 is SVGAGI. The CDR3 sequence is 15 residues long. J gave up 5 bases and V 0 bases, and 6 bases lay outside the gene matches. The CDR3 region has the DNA TGTGCCAGCAGTTACTCGGGTCGACAGGGTTATGGCTACACCTTC. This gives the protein CASSYSGRQGYGYTF.

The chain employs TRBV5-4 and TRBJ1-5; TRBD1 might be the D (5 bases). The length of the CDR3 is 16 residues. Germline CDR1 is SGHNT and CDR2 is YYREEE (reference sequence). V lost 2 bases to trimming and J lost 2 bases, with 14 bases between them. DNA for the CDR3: TGTGCCAGCAGCTTATCGGGCAGGGAAGGCAATCAGCCCCAGCATTTT. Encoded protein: CASSLSGREGNQPQHF. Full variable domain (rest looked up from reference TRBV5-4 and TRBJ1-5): ETGVTQSPTHLIKTRGQQVTLRCSSQSGHNTVSWYQQALGQGPQFIFQYYREEENGRGNFPPRFSGLQFPNYSSELNVNALELDDSALYLCASSLSGREGNQPQHFGDGTRLSIL.